This T cell receptor (beta chain) was sequenced in a study of T-cell reconstitution after alpha-beta-depleted transplantation in children (dated by TCRdb to 2016 to 2017). About the study as a whole: The study quantitatively tracked T-cell immune reconstitution after TCRalphabeta/CD19-depleted allogeneic hematopoietic cell transplantation in children using TCR repertoire profiling.

A word on this clonotype: Its antigen target is currently unknown. Per-base qualities were not stored, and no clone one base away is much larger.

To prepare the library, PCR was applied. Sequencing was performed on an Illumina HiSeq 2500. To normalize quantification of the TCRbeta repertoire, the TCR libraries were built with molecular barcoding that relied on unique molecular identifiers. Starting from the raw public reads, TCRdb applied fastp trimming at Q25, assembled clones with MiXCR and retained in-frame beta chains. Each record represents a unique CDR3 protein, reported with the most common genes and DNA among its rows. Recorded for this sample are around 400,000 distinct CDR3 sequences; roughly 22% of them occurred a single time. Clones ranked in the top ten supply 3.8% of the sample. The CDR3 numbers 14 residues from cysteine through phenylalanine. CDR3 DNA is the only sequence kept; it has 42 bases, read in frame from the first base. Trimming at the junction amounts to 6 bases on V and 0 bases on J, and the germline ends lie 9 bases apart.

The starting material was PBMCs from the stem cell graft donor, obtained from the stem cell graft. The TCR sequence derives from a human donor who donated a stem cell graft to a child with acute myeloid leukemia. The V and J segments used are TRBV12-3 or TRBV12-4 and TRBJ1-5; no confident D gene assignment can be made. The CDR3 reads CASSLGNSNQPQHF. The nucleotide sequence reads as follows: TGTGCCAGCAGCCTCGGGAATAGCAATCAGCCCCAGCATTTT.